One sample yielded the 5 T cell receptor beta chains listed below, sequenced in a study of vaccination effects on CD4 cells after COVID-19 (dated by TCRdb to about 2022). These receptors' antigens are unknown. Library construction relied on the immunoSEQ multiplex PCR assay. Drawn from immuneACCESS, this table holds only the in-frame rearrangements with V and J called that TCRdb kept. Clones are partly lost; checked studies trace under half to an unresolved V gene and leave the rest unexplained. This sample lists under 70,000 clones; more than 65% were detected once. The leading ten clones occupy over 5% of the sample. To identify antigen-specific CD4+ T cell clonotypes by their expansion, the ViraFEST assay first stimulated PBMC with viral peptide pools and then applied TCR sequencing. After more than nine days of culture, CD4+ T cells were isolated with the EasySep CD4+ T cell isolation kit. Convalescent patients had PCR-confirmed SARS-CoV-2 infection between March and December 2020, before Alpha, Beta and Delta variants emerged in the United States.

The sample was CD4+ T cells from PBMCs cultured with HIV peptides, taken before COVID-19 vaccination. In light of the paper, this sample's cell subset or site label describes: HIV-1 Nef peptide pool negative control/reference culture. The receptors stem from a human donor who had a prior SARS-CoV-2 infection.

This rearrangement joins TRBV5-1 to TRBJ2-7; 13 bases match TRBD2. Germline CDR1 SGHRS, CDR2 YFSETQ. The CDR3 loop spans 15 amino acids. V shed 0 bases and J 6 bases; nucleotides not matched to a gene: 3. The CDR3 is CASSLGGLAGAEQYF. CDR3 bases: TGCGCCAGCAGCTTGGGCGGACTAGCGGGAGCCGAGCAGTACTTC.

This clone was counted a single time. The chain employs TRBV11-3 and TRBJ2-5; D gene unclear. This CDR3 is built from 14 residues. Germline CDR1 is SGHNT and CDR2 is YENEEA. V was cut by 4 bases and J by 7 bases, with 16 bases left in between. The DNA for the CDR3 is TGTGCCAGCAGCTACGCCGGTGGGGTGATGACCCAGTACTTC. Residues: CASSYAGGVMTQYF.

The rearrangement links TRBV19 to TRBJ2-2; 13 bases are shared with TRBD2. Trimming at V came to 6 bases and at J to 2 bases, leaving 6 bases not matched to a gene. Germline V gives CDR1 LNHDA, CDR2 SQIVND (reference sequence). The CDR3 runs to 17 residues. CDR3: CASRLGLAGPNTGELFF. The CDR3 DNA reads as TGTGCCAGTAGGCTGGGACTAGCGGGGCCAAACACCGGGGAGCTGTTTTTT.

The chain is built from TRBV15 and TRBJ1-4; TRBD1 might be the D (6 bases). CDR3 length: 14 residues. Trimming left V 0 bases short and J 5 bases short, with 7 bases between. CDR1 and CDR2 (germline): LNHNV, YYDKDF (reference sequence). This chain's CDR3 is CATSREQGNEKLFF. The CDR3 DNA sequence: TGTGCCACCAGCAGAGAGCAGGGGAATGAAAAACTGTTTTTT.

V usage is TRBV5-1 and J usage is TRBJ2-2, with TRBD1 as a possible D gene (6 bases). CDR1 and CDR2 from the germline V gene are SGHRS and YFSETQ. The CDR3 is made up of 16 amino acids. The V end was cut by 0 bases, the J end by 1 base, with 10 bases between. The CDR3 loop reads CASSLGGTMNTGELFF. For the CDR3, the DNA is TGCGCCAGCAGCTTGGGGGGGACAATGAACACCGGGGAGCTGTTTTTT.